This T cell receptor beta chain was captured by sequencing in a study of CD8+CD57+ T cells in acquired aplastic anemia. Study as a whole: The study obtained an average of roughly 3 ug of DNA from sorted CD4+ and CD8+ cells.

Trimming cost V 2 bases and J 7 bases, with 12 bases left between them. The length of the CDR3 is 13 residues. Germline values: CDR1 WSHSY, CDR2 SAAADI. Whole-study results and caveats: Both patients and controls carried the same twenty-nine CD8+ CDR3 sequences. The study found no significant CD8+ Simpson's diversity difference between patients and controls.

The template used for profiling TCR beta VDJ and CDR3 was genomic DNA. TCRdb re-called the reads with MiXCR, one entry per CDR3 protein. This sample has 310,000 or so distinct CDR3 sequences; roughly 53% occur once, and the top ten carry around 1.3%. Selection for sequencing was limited to patients who had shown CD8+CD57+ cell expansion by flow cytometry. With no exception, the patients had severe acquired aplastic anemia. About this clonotype: Its target is not known.

The chain couples TRBV10-2 to TRBJ2-7, with D tentatively TRBD2 (5 bases). The sample consisted of sorted CD4+, CD8+, or CD8+CD57+ T cells (not recorded which) from PBMCs. The receptor comes from a human donor with aplastic anemia. The CDR3 here is CASSEHSPGEQYF. In DNA, the CDR3 is TGCGCCAGCAGTGAGCACTCACCGGGGGAGCAGTACTTC.